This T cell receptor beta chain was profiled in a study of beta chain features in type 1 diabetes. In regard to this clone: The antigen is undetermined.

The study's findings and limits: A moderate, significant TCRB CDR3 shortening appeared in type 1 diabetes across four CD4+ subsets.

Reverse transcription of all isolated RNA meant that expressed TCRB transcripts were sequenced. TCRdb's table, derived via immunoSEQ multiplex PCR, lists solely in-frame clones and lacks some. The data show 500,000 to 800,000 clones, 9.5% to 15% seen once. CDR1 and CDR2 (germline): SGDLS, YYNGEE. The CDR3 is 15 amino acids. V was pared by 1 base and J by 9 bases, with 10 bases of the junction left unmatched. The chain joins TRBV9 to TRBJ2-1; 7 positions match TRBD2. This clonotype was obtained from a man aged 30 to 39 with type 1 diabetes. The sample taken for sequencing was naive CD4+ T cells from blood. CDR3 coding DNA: TGTGCCAGCAGCGTATCCCCAACTAGCGTCCGTGAGCAGTTCTTC. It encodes CASSVSPTSVREQFF.